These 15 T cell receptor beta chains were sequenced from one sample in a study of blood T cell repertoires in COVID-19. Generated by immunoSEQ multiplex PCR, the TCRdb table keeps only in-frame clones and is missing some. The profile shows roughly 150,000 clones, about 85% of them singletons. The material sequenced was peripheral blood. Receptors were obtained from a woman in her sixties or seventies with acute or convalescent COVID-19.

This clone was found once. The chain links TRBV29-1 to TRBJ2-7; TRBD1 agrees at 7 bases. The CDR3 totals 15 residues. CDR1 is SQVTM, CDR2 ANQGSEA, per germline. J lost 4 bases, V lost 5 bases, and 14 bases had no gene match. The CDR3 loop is CSVRGRGLNEYEQYF. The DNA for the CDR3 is TGCAGCGTTAGGGGTAGGGGGCTGAATGAGTACGAGCAGTACTTC.

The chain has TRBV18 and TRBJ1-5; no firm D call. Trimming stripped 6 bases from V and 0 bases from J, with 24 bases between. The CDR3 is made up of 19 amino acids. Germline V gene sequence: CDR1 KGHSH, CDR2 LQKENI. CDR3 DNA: TGTGCCAGCTCGCCCGGTGGGTCCAGCGGTACCTATAGCAATCAGCCCCAGCATTTT. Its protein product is CASSPGGSSGTYSNQPQHF.

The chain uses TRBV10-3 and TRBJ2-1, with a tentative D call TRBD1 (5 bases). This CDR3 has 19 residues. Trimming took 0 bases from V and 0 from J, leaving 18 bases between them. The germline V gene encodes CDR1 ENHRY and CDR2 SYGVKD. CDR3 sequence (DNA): TGTGCCATCAGTGAGTCGTTATGGCAGGGCAGTAGCTCCTACAATGAGCAGTTCTTC. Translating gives CAISESLWQGSSSYNEQFF.

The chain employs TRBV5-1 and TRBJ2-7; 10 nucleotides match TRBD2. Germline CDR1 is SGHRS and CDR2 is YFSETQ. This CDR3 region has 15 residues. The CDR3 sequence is CASSLGAGGLYEQYV. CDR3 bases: TGCGCCAGCAGTTTGGGAGCGGGGGGGCTGTACGAGCAGTACGTC.

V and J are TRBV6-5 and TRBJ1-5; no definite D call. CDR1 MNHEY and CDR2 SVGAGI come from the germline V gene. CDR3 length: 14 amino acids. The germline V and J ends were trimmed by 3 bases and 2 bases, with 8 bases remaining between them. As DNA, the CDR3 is TGTGCCAGCAGTTATCGACACGGCAATCAGCCCCAGCATTTT. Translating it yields CASSYRHGNQPQHF.

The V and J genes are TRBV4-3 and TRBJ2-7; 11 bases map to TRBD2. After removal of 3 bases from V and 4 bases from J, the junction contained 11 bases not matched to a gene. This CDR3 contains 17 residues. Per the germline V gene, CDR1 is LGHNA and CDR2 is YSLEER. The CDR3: CASSHDSSSGGFYEQYF. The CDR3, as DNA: TGCGCCAGCAGCCACGACAGCTCTAGCGGGGGGTTTTACGAGCAGTACTTC.

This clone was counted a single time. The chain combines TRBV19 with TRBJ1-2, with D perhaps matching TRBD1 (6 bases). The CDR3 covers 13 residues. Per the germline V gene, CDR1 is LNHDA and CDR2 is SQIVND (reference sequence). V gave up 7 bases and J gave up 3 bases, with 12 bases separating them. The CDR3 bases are TGTGCCAGTAAAGAGCAGGGGTACTATGGCTACACCTTC. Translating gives CASKEQGYYGYTF. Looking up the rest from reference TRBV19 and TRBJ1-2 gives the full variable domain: DGGITQSPKYLFRKEGQNVTLSCEQNLNHDAMYWYRQDPGQGLRLIYYSQIVNDFQKGDIAEGYSVSREKKESFPLTVTSAQKNPTAFYLCASKEQGYYGYTFGSGTRLTVV.

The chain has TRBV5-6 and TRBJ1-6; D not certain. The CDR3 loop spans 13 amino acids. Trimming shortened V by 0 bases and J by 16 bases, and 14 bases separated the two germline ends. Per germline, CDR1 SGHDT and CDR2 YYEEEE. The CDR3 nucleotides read TGTGCCAGCAGCTTGGGAGCTCCGGTTATTCTCCACTTT. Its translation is CASSLGAPVILHF.

In DNA form, the CDR3 reads TGTGCCAGCAGTTTCAGGGACACCTATAGCAATCAGCCCCAGCATTTT. It translates to CASSFRDTYSNQPQHF. The chain is built from TRBV6-7 and TRBJ1-5; possibly TRBD1 for D (6 bases). TRBV6-7 qualifies as an ORF whose function is uncertain. Trimming cost V 4 bases and J 0 bases, with 13 bases left between them. The CDR3 consists of 16 residues.

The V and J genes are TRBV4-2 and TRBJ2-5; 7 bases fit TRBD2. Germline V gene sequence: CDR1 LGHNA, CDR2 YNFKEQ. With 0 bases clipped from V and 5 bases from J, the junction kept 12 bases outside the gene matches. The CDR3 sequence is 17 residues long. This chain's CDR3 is CASSQDNRLARGETQYF. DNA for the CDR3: TGTGCCAGCAGCCAAGATAACCGACTAGCACGGGGTGAGACCCAGTACTTC.

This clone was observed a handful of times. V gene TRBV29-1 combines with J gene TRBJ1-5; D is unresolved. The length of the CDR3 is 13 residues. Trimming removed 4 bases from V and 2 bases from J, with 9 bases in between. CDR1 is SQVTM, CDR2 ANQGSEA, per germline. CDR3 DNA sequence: TGCAGCGTTGCCCTGGTAGGCAATCAGCCCCAGCATTTT. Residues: CSVALVGNQPQHF.

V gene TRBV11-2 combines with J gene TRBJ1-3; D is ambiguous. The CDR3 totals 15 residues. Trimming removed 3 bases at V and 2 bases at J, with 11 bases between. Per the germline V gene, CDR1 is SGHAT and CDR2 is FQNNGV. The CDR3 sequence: CASSFVRSAGNTIYF. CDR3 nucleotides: TGTGCCAGCAGCTTCGTCAGGTCCGCTGGAAACACCATATATTTT.

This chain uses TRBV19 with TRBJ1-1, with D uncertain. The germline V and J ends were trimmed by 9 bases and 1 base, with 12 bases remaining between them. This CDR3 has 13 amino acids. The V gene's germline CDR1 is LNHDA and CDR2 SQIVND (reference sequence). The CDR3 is CASASGRNTEAFF. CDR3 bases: TGTGCCAGCGCCTCTGGGCGGAACACTGAAGCTTTCTTT.

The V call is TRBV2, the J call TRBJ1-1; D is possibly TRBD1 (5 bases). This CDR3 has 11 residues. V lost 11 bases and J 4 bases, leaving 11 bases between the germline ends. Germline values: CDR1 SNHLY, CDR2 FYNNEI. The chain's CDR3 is CARRQRTEAFF. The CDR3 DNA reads TGTGCCCGAAGACAGCGCACTGAAGCTTTCTTT. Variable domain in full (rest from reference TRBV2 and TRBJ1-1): EPEVTQTPSHQVTQMGQEVILRCVPISNHLYFYWYRQILGQKVEFLVSFYNNEISEKSEIFDDQFSVERPDGSNFTLKIRSTKLEDSAMYFCARRQRTEAFFGQGTRLTVV.

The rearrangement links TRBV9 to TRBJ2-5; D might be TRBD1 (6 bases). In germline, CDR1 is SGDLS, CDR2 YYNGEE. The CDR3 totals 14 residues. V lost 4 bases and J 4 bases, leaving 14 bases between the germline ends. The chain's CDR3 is CASSPAGVRETQYF. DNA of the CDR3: TGTGCCAGCAGCCCCGCAGGGGTCCGAGAGACCCAGTACTTC.